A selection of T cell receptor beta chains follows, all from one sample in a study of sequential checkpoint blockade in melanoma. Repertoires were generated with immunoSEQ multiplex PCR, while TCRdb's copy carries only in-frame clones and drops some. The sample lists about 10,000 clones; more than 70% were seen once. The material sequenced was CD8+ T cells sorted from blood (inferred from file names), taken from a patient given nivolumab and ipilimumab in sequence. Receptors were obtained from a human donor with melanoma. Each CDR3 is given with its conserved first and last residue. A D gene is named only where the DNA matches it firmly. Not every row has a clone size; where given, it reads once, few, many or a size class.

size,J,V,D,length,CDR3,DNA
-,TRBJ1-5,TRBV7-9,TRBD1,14,CASSPGQGFQPQHF,TGTGCCAGCAGCCCGGGACAGGGATTTCAGCCCCAGCATTTT
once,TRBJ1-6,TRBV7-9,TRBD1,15,CASSGTGQYNSPLHF,TGTGCCAGCAGCGGGACGGGACAGTATAATTCACCCCTCCACTTT
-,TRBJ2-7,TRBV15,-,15,CATSREGGVSYEQYF,TGTGCCACCAGCAGAGAAGGGGGGGTCTCCTACGAGCAGTACTTC
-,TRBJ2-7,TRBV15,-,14,CATSSPIGADEQYF,TGTGCCACCAGCAGCCCAATAGGTGCGGACGAGCAGTACTTC
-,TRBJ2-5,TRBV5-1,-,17,CASSQKRTGGEGETQYF,TGCGCCAGCAGCCAGAAACGGACAGGAGGGGAAGGAGAGACCCAGTACTTC
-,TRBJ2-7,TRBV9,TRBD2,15,CASSPPGTSTYEQYF,TGTGCCAGCAGCCCTCCCGGGACTAGCACCTACGAGCAGTACTTC
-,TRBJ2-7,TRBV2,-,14,CASASSDQTFGQYF,TGTGCCAGCGCCTCTTCAGACCAGACTTTCGGGCAGTACTTC
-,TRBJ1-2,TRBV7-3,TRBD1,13,CASSLNRGNGYTF,TGTGCCAGCAGCTTAAACAGGGGGAATGGCTACACCTTC
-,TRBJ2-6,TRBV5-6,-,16,CASSIGPGAGANVLTF,TGTGCCAGCAGCATTGGTCCCGGGGCTGGGGCCAACGTCCTGACTTTC
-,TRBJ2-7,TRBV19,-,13,CASSPRDFYEQYF,TGTGCCAGTAGTCCCAGGGATTTCTACGAGCAGTACTTC
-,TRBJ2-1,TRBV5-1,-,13,CASSLAGNGEQFF,TGCGCCAGCAGCTTGGCAGGGAACGGGGAGCAGTTCTTC
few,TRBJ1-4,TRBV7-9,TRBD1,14,CASGQGAINEKLFF,TGTGCCAGCGGCCAGGGGGCCATTAATGAAAAACTGTTTTTT
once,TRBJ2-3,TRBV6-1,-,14,CASLAGVRTDTQYF,TGTGCCAGCTTAGCAGGGGTCCGCACAGATACGCAGTATTTT
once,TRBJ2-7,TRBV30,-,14,CAWTVGQGRNEQYF,TGTGCCTGGACGGTTGGGCAGGGGCGGAACGAGCAGTACTTC
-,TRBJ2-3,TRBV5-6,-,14,CASSLGGLTDTQYF,TGTGCCAGCAGCTTGGGCGGACTCACAGATACGCAGTATTTT
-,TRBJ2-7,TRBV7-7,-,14,CASSPGAGGYEQYF,TGTGCTAGCAGCCCAGGGGCAGGGGGGTACGAGCAGTACTTC
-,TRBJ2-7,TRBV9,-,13,CASSAGQNYEQYF,TGTGCCAGCAGCGCCGGACAGAATTACGAGCAGTACTTC
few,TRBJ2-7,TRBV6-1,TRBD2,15,CASSHLGTSSYEQYF,TGTGCCAGCAGTCACTTAGGGACTAGCTCCTACGAGCAGTACTTC
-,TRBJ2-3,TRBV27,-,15,CASSLVGLSTDTQYF,TGTGCCAGCAGTTTAGTGGGGCTCAGCACAGATACGCAGTATTTT
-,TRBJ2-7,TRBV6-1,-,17,CASSESFRQGGSYEQYF,TGTGCCAGCAGTGAATCATTTAGGCAGGGGGGCTCCTACGAGCAGTACTTC
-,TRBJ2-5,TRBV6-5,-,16,CASSYSTETSQETQYF,TGTGCCAGCAGTTACTCGACAGAAACATCCCAAGAGACCCAGTACTTC
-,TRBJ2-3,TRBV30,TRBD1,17,CAWSEPDRAFWTDTQYF,TGTGCCTGGAGTGAACCGGACAGGGCCTTTTGGACAGATACGCAGTATTTT
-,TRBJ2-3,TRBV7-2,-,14,CASSFVRVPDTQYF,TGTGCCAGCAGCTTTGTCAGGGTACCAGATACGCAGTATTTT
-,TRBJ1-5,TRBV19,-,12,CASSIQNQPQHF,TGTGCCAGTAGTATCCAGAATCAGCCCCAGCATTTT
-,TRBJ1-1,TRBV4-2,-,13,CASSSGAPTEAFF,TGTGCCAGCAGTTCAGGGGCCCCAACTGAAGCTTTCTTT
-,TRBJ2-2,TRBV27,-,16,CASSHPDRLNTGELFF,TGTGCCAGCAGTCACCCCGACAGATTGAACACCGGGGAGCTGTTTTTT
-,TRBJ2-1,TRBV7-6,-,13,CASSLFGRNEQFF,TGTGCCAGCAGCTTATTCGGTCGCAATGAGCAGTTCTTC
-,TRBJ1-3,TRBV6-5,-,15,CASSYSRGFGNTIYF,TGTGCCAGCAGTTACTCGAGGGGGTTTGGAAACACCATATATTTT
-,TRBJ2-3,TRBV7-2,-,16,CASSPLGTTSTDTQYF,TGTGCCAGCAGCCCTCTTGGCACGACTAGCACAGATACGCAGTATTTT
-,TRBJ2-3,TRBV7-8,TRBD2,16,CASSPRVRGVTDTQYF,TGTGCCAGCAGCCCGAGGGTACGGGGGGTGACAGATACGCAGTATTTT
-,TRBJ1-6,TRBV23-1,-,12,CASSQSCSPLHF,TGCGCCAGCAGTCAATCCTGTTCACCCCTCCACTTT
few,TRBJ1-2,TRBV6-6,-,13,CASSYGRLDGYTF,TGTGCCAGCAGTTATGGCAGGTTAGATGGCTACACCTTC
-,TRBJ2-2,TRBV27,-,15,CASRPGTQNTGELFF,TGTGCCAGCAGGCCCGGGACACAGAACACCGGGGAGCTGTTTTTT
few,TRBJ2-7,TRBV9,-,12,CASSTEPGEQYF,TGTGCCAGCAGCACAGAACCGGGGGAGCAGTACTTC
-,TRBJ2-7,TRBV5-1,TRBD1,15,CASSLLSDRGDEQYF,TGCGCCAGCAGCTTGCTCTCGGACAGGGGAGACGAGCAGTACTTC
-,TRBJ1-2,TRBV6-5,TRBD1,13,CASSYSDREGYTF,TGTGCCAGCAGTTACTCCGACAGGGAGGGCTACACCTTC
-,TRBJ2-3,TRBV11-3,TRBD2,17,CASSLGTSGRWPDTQYF,TGTGCCAGCAGCTTAGGGACTAGCGGGAGGTGGCCAGATACGCAGTATTTT
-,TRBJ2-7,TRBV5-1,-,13,CASSADSSYEQYF,TGCGCCAGCAGCGCGGACAGCTCCTACGAGCAGTACTTC
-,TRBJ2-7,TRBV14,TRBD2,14,CASSPRLARYEQYF,TGTGCCAGCAGCCCCCGACTAGCCCGCTACGAGCAGTACTTC
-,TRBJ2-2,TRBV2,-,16,CASRRALGANTGELFF,TGTGCCAGCAGGCGCGCCTTGGGGGCAAACACCGGGGAGCTGTTTTTT
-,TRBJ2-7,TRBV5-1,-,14,CASSLALGAYEQYF,TGCGCCAGCAGCTTGGCCTTAGGAGCCTACGAGCAGTACTTC
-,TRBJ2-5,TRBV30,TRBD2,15,CAWSPGGSFQETQYF,TGTGCCTGGAGTCCAGGCGGGAGCTTCCAAGAGACCCAGTACTTC
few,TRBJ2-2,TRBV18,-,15,CASSPRDNDTGELFF,TGTGCCAGCTCACCTCGGGACAACGACACCGGGGAGCTGTTTTTT
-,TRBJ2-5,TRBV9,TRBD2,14,CASSGQAGFETQYF,TGTGCCAGCAGCGGCCAAGCGGGATTTGAGACCCAGTACTTC
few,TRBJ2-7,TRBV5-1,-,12,CASSLPGLEQYF,TGCGCCAGCAGCTTGCCAGGTCTCGAGCAGTACTTC